These 2 T cell receptor beta chains were sequenced from one sample in a study of blood T cell repertoires in COVID-19. TCRdb keeps only in-frame clones here, not all; method: immunoSEQ multiplex PCR. The sample lists tens of thousands of clones; more than 60% were seen once. Material: peripheral blood. All receptors derive from a man aged 55 to 69 with acute or convalescent COVID-19.

The chain recombines TRBV2 with TRBJ1-2; 10 bases line up with TRBD1. Germline CDR1 and CDR2: SNHLY and FYNNEI. V lost 6 bases to trimming and J lost 5 bases; unmatched junction nucleotides: 6. This CDR3 spans 14 amino acids. CDR3 DNA sequence: TGTGCCAGCAGGTTTGGACAGGGGGTGTATGGCTACACCTTC. It translates to CASRFGQGVYGYTF.

The chain employs TRBV10-1 and TRBJ2-1, with 11 bases that match TRBD2. Germline V lookup: CDR1 WNHNN, CDR2 SYGVQD (reference sequence). The CDR3 is 17 amino acids. With V trimmed by 1 base and J by 6 bases, 8 bases remained unmatched. In DNA form, the CDR3 reads TGCGCCAGCAGTGAGTACCTAGCGGGAGGTGCCCCCAATGAGCAGTTCTTC. It yields the protein CASSEYLAGGAPNEQFF.